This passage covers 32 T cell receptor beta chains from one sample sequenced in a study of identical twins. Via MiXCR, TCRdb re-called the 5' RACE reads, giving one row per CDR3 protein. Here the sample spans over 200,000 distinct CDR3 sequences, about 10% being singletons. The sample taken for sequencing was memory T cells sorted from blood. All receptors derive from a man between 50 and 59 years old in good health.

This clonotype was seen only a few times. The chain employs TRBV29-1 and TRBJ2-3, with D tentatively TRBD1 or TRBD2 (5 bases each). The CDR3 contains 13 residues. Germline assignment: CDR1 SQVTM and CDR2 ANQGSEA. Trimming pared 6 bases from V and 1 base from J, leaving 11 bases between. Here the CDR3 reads CSVRDLRTDTQYF. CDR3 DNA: TGCAGCGTACGGGACCTTCGCACAGATACGCAGTATTTT.

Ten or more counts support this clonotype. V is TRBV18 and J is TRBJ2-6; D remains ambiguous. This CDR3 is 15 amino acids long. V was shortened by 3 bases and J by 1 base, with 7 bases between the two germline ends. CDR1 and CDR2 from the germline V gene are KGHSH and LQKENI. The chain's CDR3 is CASSPKQSGANVLTF. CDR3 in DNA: TGTGCCAGCTCACCTAAGCAATCTGGGGCCAACGTCCTGACTTTC.

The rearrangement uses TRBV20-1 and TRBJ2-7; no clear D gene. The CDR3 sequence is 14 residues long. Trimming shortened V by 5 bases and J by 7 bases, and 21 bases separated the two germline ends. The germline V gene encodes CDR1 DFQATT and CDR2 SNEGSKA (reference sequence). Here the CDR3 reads CSAPPRGPAGEQYF. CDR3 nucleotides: TGCAGTGCTCCCCCCAGAGGACCTGCTGGGGAGCAGTACTTC.

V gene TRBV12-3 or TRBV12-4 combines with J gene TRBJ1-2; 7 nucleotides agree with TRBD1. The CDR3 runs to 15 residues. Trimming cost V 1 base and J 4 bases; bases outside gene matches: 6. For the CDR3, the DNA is TGTGCCAGCAGTTTAGGCGGGACAGCCTCCTATGGCTACACCTTC. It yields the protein CASSLGGTASYGYTF.

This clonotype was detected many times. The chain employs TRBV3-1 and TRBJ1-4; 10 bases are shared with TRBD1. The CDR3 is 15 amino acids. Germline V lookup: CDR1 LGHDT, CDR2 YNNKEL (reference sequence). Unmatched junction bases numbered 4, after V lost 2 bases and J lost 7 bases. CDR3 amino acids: CASSQLDRGGEKLFF. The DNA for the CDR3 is TGTGCCAGCAGCCAACTGGACAGGGGGGGTGAAAAACTGTTTTTT.

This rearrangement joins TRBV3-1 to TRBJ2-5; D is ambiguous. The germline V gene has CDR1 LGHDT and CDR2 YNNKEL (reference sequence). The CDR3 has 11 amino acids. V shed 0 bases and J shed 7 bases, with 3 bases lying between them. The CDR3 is CASSQEGTQYF. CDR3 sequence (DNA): TGTGCCAGCAGCCAAGAGGGGACCCAGTACTTC.

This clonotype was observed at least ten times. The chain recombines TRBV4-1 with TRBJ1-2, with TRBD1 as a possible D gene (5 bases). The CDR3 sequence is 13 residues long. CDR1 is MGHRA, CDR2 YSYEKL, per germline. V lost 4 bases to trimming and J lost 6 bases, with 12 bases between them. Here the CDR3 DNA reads TGCGCCAGCAGCCCGCAGGGTGACGATGGCTACACCTTC. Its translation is CASSPQGDDGYTF.

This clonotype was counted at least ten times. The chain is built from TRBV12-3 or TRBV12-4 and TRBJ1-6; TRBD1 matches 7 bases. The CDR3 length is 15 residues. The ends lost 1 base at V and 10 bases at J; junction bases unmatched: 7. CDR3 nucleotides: TGTGCCAGCAGTTTAGGGGGAGGGGGCGACTCACCCCTCCACTTT. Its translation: CASSLGGGGDSPLHF.

The CDR3 sequence is CASSYRLPTSGNTIYF. The CDR3 DNA reads as TGTGCCAGCAGTTACAGGCTCCCCACCTCTGGAAACACCATATATTTT. The J gene is TRBJ1-3, the V gene TRBV6-5; D remains unclear. V was cut by 2 bases and J by 0 bases, with 11 bases left in between. The CDR3 contains 16 residues. Germline V CDR1 and CDR2: MNHEY, SVGAGI.

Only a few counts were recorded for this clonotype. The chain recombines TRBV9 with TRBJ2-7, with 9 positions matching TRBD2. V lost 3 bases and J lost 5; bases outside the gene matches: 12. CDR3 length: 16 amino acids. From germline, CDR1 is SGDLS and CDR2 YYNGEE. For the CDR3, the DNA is TGTGCCAGCAGCGGACTTAGCGGGAGCGGCCCCAACGAGCAGTACTTC. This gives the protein CASSGLSGSGPNEQYF.

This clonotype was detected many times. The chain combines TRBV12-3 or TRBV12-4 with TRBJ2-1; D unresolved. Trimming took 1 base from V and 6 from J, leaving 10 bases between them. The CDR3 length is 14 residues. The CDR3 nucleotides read TGTGCCAGCAGTTTAGTAGGTTACCCCAATGAGCAGTTCTTC. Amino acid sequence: CASSLVGYPNEQFF.

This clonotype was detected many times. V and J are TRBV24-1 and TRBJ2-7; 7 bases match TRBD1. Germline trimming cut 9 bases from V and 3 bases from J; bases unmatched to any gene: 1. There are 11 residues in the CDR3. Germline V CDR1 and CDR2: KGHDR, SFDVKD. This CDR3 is CATGTDYEQYF. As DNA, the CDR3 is TGTGCCACCGGGACAGACTACGAGCAGTACTTC.

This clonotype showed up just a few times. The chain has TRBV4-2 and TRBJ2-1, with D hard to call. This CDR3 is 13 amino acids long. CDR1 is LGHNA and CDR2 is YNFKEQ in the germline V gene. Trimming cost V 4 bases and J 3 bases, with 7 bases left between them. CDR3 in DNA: TGTGCCAGCAGCCGCCCCGACTACAATGAGCAGTTCTTC. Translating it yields CASSRPDYNEQFF.

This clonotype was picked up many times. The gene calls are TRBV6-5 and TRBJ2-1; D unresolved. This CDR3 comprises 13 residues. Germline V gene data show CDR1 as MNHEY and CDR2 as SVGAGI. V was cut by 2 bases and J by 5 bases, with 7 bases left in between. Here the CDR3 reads CASSYLGHNEQFF. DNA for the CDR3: TGTGCCAGCAGTTACCTCGGTCACAATGAGCAGTTCTTC.

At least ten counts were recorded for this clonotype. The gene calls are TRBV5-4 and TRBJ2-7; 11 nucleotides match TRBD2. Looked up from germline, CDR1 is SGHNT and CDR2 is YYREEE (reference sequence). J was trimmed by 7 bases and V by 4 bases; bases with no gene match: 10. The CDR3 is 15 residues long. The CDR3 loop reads CASSPGTSGQREQYF. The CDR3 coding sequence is TGTGCCAGCAGCCCCGGGACTAGCGGCCAGCGGGAGCAGTACTTC.

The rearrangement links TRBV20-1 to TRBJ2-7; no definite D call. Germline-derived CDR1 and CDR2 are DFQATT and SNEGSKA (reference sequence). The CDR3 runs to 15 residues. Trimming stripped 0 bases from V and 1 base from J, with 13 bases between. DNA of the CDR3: TGCAGTGCTAGAGATACGGCCTCCCATTCCTACGAGCAGTACTTC. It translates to CSARDTASHSYEQYF.

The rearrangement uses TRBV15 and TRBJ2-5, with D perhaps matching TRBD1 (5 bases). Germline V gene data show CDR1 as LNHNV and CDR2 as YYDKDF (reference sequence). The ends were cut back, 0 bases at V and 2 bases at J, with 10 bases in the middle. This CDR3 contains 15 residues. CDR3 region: CATSRDGALQETQYF. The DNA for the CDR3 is TGTGCCACCAGCAGAGATGGGGCTCTTCAAGAGACCCAGTACTTC. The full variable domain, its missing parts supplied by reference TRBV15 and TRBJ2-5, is DAMVIQNPRYQVTQFGKPVTLSCSQTLNHNVMYWYQQKSSQAPKLLFHYYDKDFNNEADTPDNFQSRRPNTSFCFLDIRSPGLGDTAMYLCATSRDGALQETQYFGPGTRLLVL.

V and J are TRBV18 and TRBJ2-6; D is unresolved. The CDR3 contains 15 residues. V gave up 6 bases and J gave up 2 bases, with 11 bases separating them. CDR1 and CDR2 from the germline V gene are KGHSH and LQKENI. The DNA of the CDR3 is TGTGCCAGCTCGGTTAACGGACCTGGGGCCAACGTCCTGACTTTC. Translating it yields CASSVNGPGANVLTF.

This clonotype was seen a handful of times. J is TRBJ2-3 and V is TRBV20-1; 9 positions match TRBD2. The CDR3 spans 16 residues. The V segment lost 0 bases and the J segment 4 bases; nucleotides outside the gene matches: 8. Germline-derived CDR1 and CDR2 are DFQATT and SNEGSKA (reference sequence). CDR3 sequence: CSARDEGLALADTQYF. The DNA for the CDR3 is TGCAGTGCTAGAGATGAGGGACTAGCCTTGGCAGATACGCAGTATTTT.

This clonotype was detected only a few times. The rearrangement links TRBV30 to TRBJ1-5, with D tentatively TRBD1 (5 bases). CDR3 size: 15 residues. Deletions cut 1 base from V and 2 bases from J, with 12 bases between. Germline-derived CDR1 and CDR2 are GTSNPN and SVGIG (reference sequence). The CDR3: CAWSAGLSRNQPQHF. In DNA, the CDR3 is TGTGCCTGGAGTGCGGGACTCTCTCGCAATCAGCCCCAGCATTTT.

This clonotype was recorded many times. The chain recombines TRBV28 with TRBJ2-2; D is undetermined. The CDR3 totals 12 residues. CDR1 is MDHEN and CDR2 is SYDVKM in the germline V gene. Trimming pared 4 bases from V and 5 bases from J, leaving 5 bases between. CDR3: CASSSVTGELFF. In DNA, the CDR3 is TGTGCCAGCAGTTCAGTTACCGGGGAGCTGTTTTTT.

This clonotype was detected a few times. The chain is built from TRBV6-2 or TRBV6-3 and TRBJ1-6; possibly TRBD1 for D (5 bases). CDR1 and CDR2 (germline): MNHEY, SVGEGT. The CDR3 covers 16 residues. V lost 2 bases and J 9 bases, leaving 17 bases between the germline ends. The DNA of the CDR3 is TGTGCCAGCAGTTACGCCGGGGGTGGCAAAATTTCACCCCTCCACTTT. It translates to CASSYAGGGKISPLHF.

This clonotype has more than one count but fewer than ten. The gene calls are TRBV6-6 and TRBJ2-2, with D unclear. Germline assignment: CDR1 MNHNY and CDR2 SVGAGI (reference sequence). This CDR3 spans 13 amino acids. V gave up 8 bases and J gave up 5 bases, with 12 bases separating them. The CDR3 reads CASGPTATGELFF. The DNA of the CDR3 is TGTGCCAGCGGGCCCACTGCGACCGGGGAGCTGTTTTTT.

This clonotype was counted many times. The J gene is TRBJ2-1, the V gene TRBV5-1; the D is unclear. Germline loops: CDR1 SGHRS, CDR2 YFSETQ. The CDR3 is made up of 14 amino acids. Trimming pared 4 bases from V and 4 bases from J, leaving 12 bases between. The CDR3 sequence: CASSVVGTYNEQFF. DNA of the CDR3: TGCGCCAGCAGCGTGGTAGGAACGTACAATGAGCAGTTCTTC.

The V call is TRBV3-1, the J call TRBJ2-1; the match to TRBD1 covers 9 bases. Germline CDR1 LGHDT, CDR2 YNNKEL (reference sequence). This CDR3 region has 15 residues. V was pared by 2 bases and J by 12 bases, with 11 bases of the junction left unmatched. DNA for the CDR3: TGTGCCAGCAGCCAAAGGACAGGGGTATCCCACCCGCAGTTCTTC. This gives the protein CASSQRTGVSHPQFF.

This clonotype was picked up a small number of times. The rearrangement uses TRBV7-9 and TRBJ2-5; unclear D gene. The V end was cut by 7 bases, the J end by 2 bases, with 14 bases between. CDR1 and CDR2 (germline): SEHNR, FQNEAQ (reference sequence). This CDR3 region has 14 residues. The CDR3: CASNLGGPQETQYF. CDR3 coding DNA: TGTGCCAGCAACCTAGGCGGTCCACAAGAGACCCAGTACTTC.

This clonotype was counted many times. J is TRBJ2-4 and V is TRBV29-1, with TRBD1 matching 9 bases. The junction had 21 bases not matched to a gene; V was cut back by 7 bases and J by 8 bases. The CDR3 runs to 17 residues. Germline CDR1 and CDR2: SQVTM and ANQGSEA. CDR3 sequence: CSASNRDRETHSDIQYF. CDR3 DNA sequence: TGCAGCGCTTCCAATCGGGACAGGGAGACTCACTCAGACATTCAGTACTTC.

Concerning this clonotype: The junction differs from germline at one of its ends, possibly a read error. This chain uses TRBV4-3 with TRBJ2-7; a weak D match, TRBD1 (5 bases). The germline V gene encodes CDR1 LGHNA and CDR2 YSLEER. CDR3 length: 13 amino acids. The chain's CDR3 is CASSLVERQSKDF. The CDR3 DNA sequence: TGCGCCAGCAGCCTTGTAGAGAGACAGAGCAAAGACTTC.

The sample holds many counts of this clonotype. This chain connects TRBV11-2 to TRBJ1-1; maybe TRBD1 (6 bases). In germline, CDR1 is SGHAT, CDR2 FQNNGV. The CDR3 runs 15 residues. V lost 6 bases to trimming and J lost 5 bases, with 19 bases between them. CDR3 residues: CASSFNTGRGTEAFF. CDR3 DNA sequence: TGTGCCAGCAGTTTCAACACAGGGCGAGGGACTGAAGCTTTCTTT.

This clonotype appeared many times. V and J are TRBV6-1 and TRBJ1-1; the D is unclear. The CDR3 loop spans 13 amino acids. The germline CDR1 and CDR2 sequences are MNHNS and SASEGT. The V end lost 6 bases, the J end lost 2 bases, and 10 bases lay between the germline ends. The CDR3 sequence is CASSFTGNTEAFF. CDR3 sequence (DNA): TGTGCCAGCAGCTTCACGGGAAACACTGAAGCTTTCTTT.

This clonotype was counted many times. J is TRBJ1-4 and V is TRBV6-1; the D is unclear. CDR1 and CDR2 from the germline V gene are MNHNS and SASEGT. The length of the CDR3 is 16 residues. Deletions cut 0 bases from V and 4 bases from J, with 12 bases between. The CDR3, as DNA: TGTGCCAGCAGTGAAGCTGAGGGATTGATTAATGAAAAACTGTTTTTT. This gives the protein CASSEAEGLINEKLFF.

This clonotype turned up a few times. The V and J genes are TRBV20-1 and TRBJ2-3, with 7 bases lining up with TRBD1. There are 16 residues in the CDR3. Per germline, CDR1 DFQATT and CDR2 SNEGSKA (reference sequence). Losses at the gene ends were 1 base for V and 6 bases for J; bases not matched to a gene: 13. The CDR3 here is CSARGDTTTGSDTQYF. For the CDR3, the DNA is TGCAGTGCTAGAGGCGACACCACGACAGGGTCGGATACGCAGTATTTT.